One T cell receptor (beta chain) is described in this entry. The data belong to a study of blood T cell repertoires in COVID-19. Overall study: The samples span acute and convalescent COVID-19 from the United States, Italy and Spain. PBMCs, B-cell-depleted T cells, or T cells provided the cDNA or gDNA that made up the material.

The CDR3 sequence is 15 residues long. Germline CDR1 reads SGHRS; CDR2 reads YFSETQ. The ends lost 0 bases at V and 9 bases at J; junction bases unmatched: 10. Study processing details: By means of reference gene primer amplification, nucleated cell counts were estimated. TCRdb keeps only in-frame clones here, not all; method: immunoSEQ multiplex PCR. D and trimming come from the DNA, and the V and J calls and clone size come from that table. The data show over 120,000 clones, with approximately 90% seen just once and more than 6.5% held by the top ten. This clonotype originated in a woman between 45 and 60 years old with active or convalescent COVID-19. This sequence joins TRBV5-1 and TRBJ1-2; 8 bases line up with TRBD1. The sequencing input was peripheral blood. CDR3 sequence: CASSLEAGGIASYTF. As DNA, the CDR3 is TGCGCCAGCAGCTTGGAAGCAGGGGGCATCGCTAGCTACACCTTC. Combining the CDR3 with reference TRBV5-1 and TRBJ1-2 gives the whole variable domain KAGVTQTPRYLIKTRGQQVTLSCSPISGHRSVSWYQQTPGQGLQFLFEYFSETQRNKGNFPGRFSGRQFSNSRSEMNVSTLELGDSALYLCASSLEAGGIASYTFGSGTRLTVV.